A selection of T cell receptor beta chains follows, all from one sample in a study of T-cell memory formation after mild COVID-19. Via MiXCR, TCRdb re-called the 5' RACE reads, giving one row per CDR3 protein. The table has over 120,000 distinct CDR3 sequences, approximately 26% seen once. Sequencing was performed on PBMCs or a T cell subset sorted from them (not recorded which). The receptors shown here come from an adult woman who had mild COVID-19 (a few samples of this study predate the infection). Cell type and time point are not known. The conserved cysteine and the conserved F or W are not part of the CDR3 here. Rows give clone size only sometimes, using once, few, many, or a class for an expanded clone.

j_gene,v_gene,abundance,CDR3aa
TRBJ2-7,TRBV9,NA,ASSGQGDRAYEQY
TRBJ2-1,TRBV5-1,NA,ASSLGQDFNNEQF
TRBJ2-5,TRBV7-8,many,ASSSSRGYEETQY
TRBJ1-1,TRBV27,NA,ASSPRGLNTEAF
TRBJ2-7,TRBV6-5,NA,ASSYTFLDREESEY
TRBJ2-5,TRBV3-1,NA,ASSQGTRFVGAQETQY
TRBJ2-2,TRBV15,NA,ATSREYWDIYTGELF
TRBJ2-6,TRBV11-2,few,ASSPGFSGSGANVLT
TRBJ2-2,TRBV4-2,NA,ASSQDHGSTGELF
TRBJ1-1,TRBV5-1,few,ASRDIGNTEAF
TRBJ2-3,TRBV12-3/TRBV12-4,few,ASSLPLATISTDTQY
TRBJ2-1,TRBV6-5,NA,ASSYSRLDGNEQF
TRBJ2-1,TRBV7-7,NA,ASSLATSGMGNEQF
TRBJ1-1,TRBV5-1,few,ASSLVGGGTEAF
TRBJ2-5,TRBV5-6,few,ASSWVEGTQY
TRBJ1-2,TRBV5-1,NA,ASSITTGVQGYT
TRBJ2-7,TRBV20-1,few,SAPPGQGGVYEQY
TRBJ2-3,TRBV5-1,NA,ASSFQTGGADTQY
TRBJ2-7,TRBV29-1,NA,SVVRLEGYEQY
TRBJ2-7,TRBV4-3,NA,ASSQALSPGYEQY
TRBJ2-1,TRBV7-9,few,ASSFRINEQF
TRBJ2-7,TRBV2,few,ASSTTTGRLEQY
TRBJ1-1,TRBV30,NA,AWSVLKNTEAF
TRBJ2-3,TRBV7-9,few,ASSPAPMGASTDTQY
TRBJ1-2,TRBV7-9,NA,ASSLAGDAYGYT
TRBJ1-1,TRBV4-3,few,ASSQRTGGTEAF
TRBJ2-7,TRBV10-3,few,AITGTGGREQY
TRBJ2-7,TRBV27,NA,ASRLAGTPYEQY
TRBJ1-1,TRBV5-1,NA,ASSLESGGVNTEAF
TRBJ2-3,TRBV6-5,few,ASSGLAGLDTQY
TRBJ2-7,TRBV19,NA,ASSIQGIGYEQY